This T cell receptor beta chain was documented in a study of memory CD4+ T cells and cytomegalovirus serostatus. The protocol was immunoSEQ multiplex PCR, while the TCRdb copy is restricted to in-frame clones and leaves out a portion. This table has about 82,000 clones, 80% appearing once. Single viable CD3+CD4+CD8-CD45RO+ cells were sorted as the memory CD4+ T cells. Serum IgG to CMV pp150, pp28, p38 and p52 defined serostatus. Trimming took off 3 bases at V and 6 bases at J, with 15 bases between the two ends. Germline V gives CDR1 MDHEN, CDR2 SYDVKM. The CDR3 is made up of 15 amino acids. This TCR was sampled from an adult in good health and CMV-seronegative. Sequenced input: memory CD4+ T cells from blood. This chain joins TRBV28 and TRBJ1-5; maybe TRBD1 (5 bases). CDR3 DNA: TGTGCCAGCAGTTTTGGAGGGGCGGGTAGTCAGCCCCAGCATTTT. Translation gives CASSFGGAGSQPQHF.